This T cell receptor beta chain was recorded in a study of identifying expanded T cells in peripheral blood (dated by TCRdb to between 2017 and 2020). Regarding the research as a whole: Separate aliquots of the same genomic DNA pool were sequenced to produce technical replicates, and four replicates were compared in pairs.

The junction carries 16 bases between V and J, which are trimmed by 6 bases and 5 bases respectively. The CDR3 sequence holds 14 residues, the cysteine and phenylalanine included. The read is trimmed to its CDR3 DNA, 42 bases read in frame from base 1. The germline V gene gives CDR1 as SNHLY and CDR2 as FYNNEI. No immune events, such as infections, were documented for the healthy donors during the collection period. Blood repertoires from healthy donors were used as a training cohort for calibrating time-dependent variance in a beta-binomial model of differential abundance of T-cell clones. There were some 10 healthy donors in the training cohort, of whom 3 were female and 7 were male. The donors were between roughly 25 and 65 years old, with an average age of approximately 47 years. Whole blood, obtained from a commercial supplier, was collected from each healthy donor at three time points spaced approximately two weeks apart. For immunosequencing, genomic DNA was extracted from whole blood that had not been sorted.

Notes on this clone: No cognate antigen has been identified for it. Base qualities are not recorded, but no much larger clone differs from it by a single base.

The investigation overall reported the following: Both the number of clones called differentially abundant and the false-positive rate were significantly reduced by the beta-binomial model across all healthy-donor time intervals. Between technical replicates the binomial model flagged about 1.2 differentially abundant clones, whereas over about 2 weeks the binomial model flagged about 16.4 and over about four weeks about 19. Across all healthy donors, variance in clone template counts between approximately two-week samples was found to increase significantly with total template count. The authors expected biological variance in healthy repertoires might increase further over much longer intervals such as months to years.

The immunoSEQ Assay, which relies on bias-controlled multiplex PCR amplification of genomic DNA, was used to profile TCRbeta CDR3 regions. From the authors' description of their analysis: The absolute abundance of each unique TCRbeta CDR3 region was quantified after sequences were collapsed and filtered. Differential abundance was assessed using a binomial (Fisher-equivalent) model and a beta-binomial model in which time-dependent variance fitted from healthy donors was added. Clones with fewer than 5 combined templates were removed, and differential abundance was called for clones with a Benjamini-Hochberg FDR below 0.01. The form v = (b*log(k)+a)^2 was used to model beta-binomial variance as a function of total template count across the two samples. What TCRdb holds here is the immuneACCESS table cut down to in-frame rearrangements. Part of the clones is not present; checked against another copy, under half of the missing clones reflect an unresolved V gene, and the others are unexplained. The DNA was the basis for D and trimming; V, J and clone size are from that table. This sample lists 120,000 or so clones; approximately 88% were detected once. Together, the top ten hold less than 4% of the sample.

The chain is encoded by TRBV2 joined to TRBJ1-2, with no reliable assignment of the D segment. Sequenced input: blood. The origin of this receptor is a person between 18 and 75 years old in good health. The nucleotide sequence is TGTGCCAGCAGATACGAGGTTTCGGGGTATGGCTACACCTTC. This translates into CASRYEVSGYGYTF.